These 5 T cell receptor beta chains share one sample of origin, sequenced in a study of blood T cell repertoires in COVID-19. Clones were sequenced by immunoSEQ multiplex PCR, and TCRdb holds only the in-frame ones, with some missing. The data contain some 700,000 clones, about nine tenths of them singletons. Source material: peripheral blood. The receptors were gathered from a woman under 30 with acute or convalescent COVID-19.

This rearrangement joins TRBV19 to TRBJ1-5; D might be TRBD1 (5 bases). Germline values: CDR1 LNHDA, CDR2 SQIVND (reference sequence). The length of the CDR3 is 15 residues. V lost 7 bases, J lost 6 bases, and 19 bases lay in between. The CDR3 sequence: CASTLLGGEIQPQHF. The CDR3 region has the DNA TGTGCCAGTACCCTCCTTGGAGGGGAGATTCAGCCCCAGCATTTT.

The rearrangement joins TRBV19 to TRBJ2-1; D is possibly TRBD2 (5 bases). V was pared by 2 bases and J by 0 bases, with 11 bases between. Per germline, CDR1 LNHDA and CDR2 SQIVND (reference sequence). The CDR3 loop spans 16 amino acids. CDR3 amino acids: CASSIFLAGSYNEQFF. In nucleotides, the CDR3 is TGTGCCAGTAGTATATTTCTGGCGGGCTCCTACAATGAGCAGTTCTTC.

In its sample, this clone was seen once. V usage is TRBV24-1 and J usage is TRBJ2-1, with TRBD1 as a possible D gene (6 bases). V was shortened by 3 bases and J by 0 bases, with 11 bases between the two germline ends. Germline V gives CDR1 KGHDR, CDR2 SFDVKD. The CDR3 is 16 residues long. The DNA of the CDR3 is TGTGCCACCAGTGATCTAGACAGGAGCTCCTACAATGAGCAGTTCTTC. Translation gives CATSDLDRSSYNEQFF.

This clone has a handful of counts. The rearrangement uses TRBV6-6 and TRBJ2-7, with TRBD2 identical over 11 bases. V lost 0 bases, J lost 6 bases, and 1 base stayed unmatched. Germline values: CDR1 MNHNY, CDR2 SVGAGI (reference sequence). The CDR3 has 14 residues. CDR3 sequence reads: CASSYSSGGAEQYF. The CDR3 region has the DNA TGTGCCAGCAGTTACTCTAGCGGGGGGGCCGAGCAGTACTTC.

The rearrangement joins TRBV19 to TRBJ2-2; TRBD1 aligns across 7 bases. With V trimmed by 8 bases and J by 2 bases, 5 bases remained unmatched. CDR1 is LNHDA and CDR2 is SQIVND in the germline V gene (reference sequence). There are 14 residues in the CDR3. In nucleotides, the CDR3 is TGTGCCAGTGCCGGGACAGACAACACCGGGGAGCTGTTTTTT. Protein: CASAGTDNTGELFF.